This TCR beta chain was observed in a study of response to subunit inactivated influenza vaccine. A note on this clonotype: Its antigen is as yet unknown.

Study-wide points: Every seasonal influenza vaccination brings in few new T cells, the authors suggested.

TCRdb re-called the RT-PCR reads through MiXCR, storing one row per CDR3 protein. Among around 490,000 distinct CDR3 sequences listed, approximately 7.7% were seen once. The source of this sequence is a man between 50 and 69 years old who received an inactivated influenza vaccine. Sequenced here: PBMCs from blood, sampled roughly 24 months after vaccination.

This CDR3 reads CASSQDVGVFQPQHF. The CDR3 coding sequence is TGTGCCAGCAGCCAAGATGTGGGGGTTTTTCAGCCCCAGCATTTT. V usage is TRBV3-1 and J usage is TRBJ1-5, with D possibly being TRBD1 (5 bases). V lost 0 bases and J lost 6, with 12 bases in between. The length of the CDR3 is 15 residues. The germline CDR1 and CDR2 sequences are LGHDT and YNNKEL (reference sequence).